These T cell receptor beta chains were read from a single sample in a study of shared clonotypes between healthy human individuals. Data came from immunoSEQ multiplex PCR; TCRdb stores just in-frame clones and leaves some out. Of about 2,200,000 clones listed, 90% to 95% are singletons. Specimen: naive CD8+ T cells from PBMCs. All receptors derive from a man between 18 and 29 years old in good health. Some clones in this sample may be carry-over from other donors' samples. Each CDR3 is given with its conserved first and last residue. Fields, in order: D gene, clone size, V gene, J gene, CDR3 DNA, CDR3 protein. A D gene is named only where the DNA matches it firmly. Clone size appears in some rows only: once, few, many, or a class for an expanded clone.

d_call: TRBD1
clone_size: NA
v_call: TRBV10-3
j_call: TRBJ1-3
cdr3_nt: TGTGCCATCACCCAGAAAAAACAGGGGGCGACCGGAAACACCATATATTTT
cdr3_aa: CAITQKKQGATGNTIYF

d_call: NA
clone_size: few
v_call: TRBV27
j_call: TRBJ2-1
cdr3_nt: TGTGCCAGCAGTTTATCCCAGCGGATCTACAATGAGCAGTTCTTC
cdr3_aa: CASSLSQRIYNEQFF

d_call: NA
clone_size: NA
v_call: TRBV6-1
j_call: TRBJ2-1
cdr3_nt: TGTGCCAGCAGTGTTGACCTGAGCTCCTACAATGAGCAGTTCTTC
cdr3_aa: CASSVDLSSYNEQFF

d_call: NA
clone_size: NA
v_call: TRBV6-5
j_call: TRBJ2-5
cdr3_nt: TGTGCCAGCAGTTGGGGAGGTGAGACCCAGTACTTC
cdr3_aa: CASSWGGETQYF

d_call: NA
clone_size: NA
v_call: TRBV29-1
j_call: TRBJ2-7
cdr3_nt: TGCAGCGTTGTTGGGGTAATCTCCTACGAGCAGTACTTC
cdr3_aa: CSVVGVISYEQYF

d_call: NA
clone_size: few
v_call: TRBV29-1
j_call: TRBJ1-1
cdr3_nt: TGCAGCGTTGCGGCCAATACAGCTTTCTTT
cdr3_aa: CSVAANTAFF

d_call: NA
clone_size: NA
v_call: TRBV9
j_call: TRBJ2-3
cdr3_nt: TGTGCCAGCAGCGTAGGGCCCTTTGGGGTTACAGATACGCAGTATTTT
cdr3_aa: CASSVGPFGVTDTQYF

d_call: NA
clone_size: NA
v_call: TRBV11-2
j_call: TRBJ2-7
cdr3_nt: TGTGCCAGCGGTTATACAACCGCGAGCTCCTACGAGCAGTACTTC
cdr3_aa: CASGYTTASSYEQYF

d_call: NA
clone_size: NA
v_call: TRBV28
j_call: TRBJ2-5
cdr3_nt: TGTGCCGCGGGGTACCCGGTCGGAGAGGTTATGCGGACCCAGTACTTC
cdr3_aa: CAAGYPVGEVMRTQYF

d_call: NA
clone_size: NA
v_call: TRBV28
j_call: TRBJ1-1
cdr3_nt: TGTGCCAGCAGTTTTTATTTGAACACTGAAGCTTTCTTT
cdr3_aa: CASSFYLNTEAFF